Listed below are T cell receptor beta chains from one sample, sequenced in a study of cytomegalovirus exposure and HLA in healthy donors. Only in-frame clones appear in the TCRdb table, and some are missing; sequencing was by immunoSEQ multiplex PCR. The data contain about 120,000 clones, 75% to 85% of them singletons. Source material: PBMCs. Receptor source: a man aged 35 to 55 in good health and CMV-seronegative. Each CDR3 is given with its conserved first and last residue. D genes are given only for firm matches. Not every row has a clone size; where given, it reads once, few, many or a size class.

V gene	J gene	clone size	D gene	CDR3 DNA	CDR3 protein
TRBV5-1	TRBJ2-2	-	-	TGCGCCAGCAGGCAAAGCAGGGTAAACACCGGGGAGCTGTTTTTT	CASRQSRVNTGELFF
TRBV6-4	TRBJ2-6	-	-	TGTGCCAGCAGTTTGTCGGGGACTGGGGCCAACGTCCTGACTTTC	CASSLSGTGANVLTF
TRBV7-9	TRBJ2-3	-	TRBD2	TGTGCCAGCAGCTTAGGAAGACTAGCGGGGCCCACAGATACGCAGTATTTT	CASSLGRLAGPTDTQYF
TRBV19	TRBJ1-2	-	-	TGTGCCAGTAGTCAGCCGCGACGGGAGGGTGGCTATGGCTACACCTTC	CASSQPRREGGYGYTF
TRBV7-2	TRBJ1-1	-	TRBD1	TGTGCCAGCAGCTACTTATTGGGACAGGCCATGAACACTGAAGCTTTCTTT	CASSYLLGQAMNTEAFF
TRBV7-9	TRBJ2-7	-	TRBD2	TGTGCCAGCAGCCAGAGTAGCGGGGGGATCTACGAGCAGTACTTC	CASSQSSGGIYEQYF
TRBV30	TRBJ1-1	-	TRBD1	TGTGCCTGGAAGGGTCAGGCGGGGAGAGGGGGCCCAGAAGCTTTCTTT	CAWKGQAGRGGPEAFF
TRBV7-9	TRBJ2-5	-	-	TGTTCCAGCAGTCAAAGGGGGGGCTGGGACCAAGAGACCCAGTACTTC	CSSSQRGGWDQETQYF
TRBV9	TRBJ2-7	-	-	TGTGCCAGCAGCGTAGGATCGGCTAGAGTTGGCGAGCAGTACTTC	CASSVGSARVGEQYF
TRBV11-2	TRBJ2-3	-	TRBD2	TGTGCCAGCAACGAAGGGAGCGGGAGATTAGGAGATACGCAGTATTTT	CASNEGSGRLGDTQYF
TRBV2	TRBJ2-4	-	-	TGTGCCAGCAGTGGGGGGGTTGTAAAAAACATTCAGTACTTC	CASSGGVVKNIQYF
TRBV9	TRBJ2-7	-	TRBD2	TGTGCCAGCAGCGTCGGACTAGCGGGGATATTCTCCTACGAGCAGTACTTC	CASSVGLAGIFSYEQYF
TRBV5-1	TRBJ1-2	-	-	TGCGCCAGCAGCCAGGGGCAGGAGAGCTACACCTTC	CASSQGQESYTF
TRBV7-2	TRBJ1-2	-	-	TGTGCCAGCAGCTTAGGGGGCATGGGAGGCTACACCTTC	CASSLGGMGGYTF
TRBV18	TRBJ2-7	-	TRBD2	TGTGCCAGCTCACCCCGGACTAGCGGGAGTTACGAGCAGTACTTC	CASSPRTSGSYEQYF
TRBV7-2	TRBJ2-3	-	-	TGTGCCAGCAGCTCCGAGGGGGCGGGGAGCCTCTCCAAAGATACGCAGTATTTT	CASSSEGAGSLSKDTQYF
TRBV2	TRBJ2-2	few	-	TGTGCCAGCAGTGACAGGGTTGAGCTGTTTTTT	CASSDRVELFF
TRBV5-4	TRBJ2-7	-	TRBD1	TGTGCCACCTACGGACAGGGGGTGGGCGAGCAGTACTTC	CATYGQGVGEQYF
TRBV28	TRBJ2-7	-	TRBD2	TGTGCCAGCAGTTTATTAGCGGGACACGACGCGCAGTACTTC	CASSLLAGHDAQYF
TRBV27	TRBJ1-1	once	TRBD1	TGTGCCAGCAGAATTGGACAGGGGGAAGCTTTCTTT	CASRIGQGEAFF
TRBV7-9	TRBJ2-3	-	-	TGTGCCAGCAGCTTCGGACTCATAGATACGCAGTATTTT	CASSFGLIDTQYF
TRBV7-8	TRBJ2-7	-	TRBD2	TGTGCCAGCAGCCCCCGGGGGGGCAGCTACGAGCAGTACTTC	CASSPRGGSYEQYF
TRBV11-2	TRBJ2-7	-	TRBD2	TGTGCCAGCAGCCCCTTCGGCTTAGCGGGACTGAACTACGAGCAGTACTTC	CASSPFGLAGLNYEQYF
TRBV15	TRBJ2-5	-	-	TGTGCCACCAGCAGCGGGAGTCGGGGAGAGACCCAGTACTTC	CATSSGSRGETQYF
TRBV6-6	TRBJ2-7	once	-	TGTGCCAGCAGTTACTCGGAGAGCGAGCAGTACTTC	CASSYSESEQYF
TRBV5-6	TRBJ1-2	few	TRBD1	TGTGCCAGCATTCGACAGGGGCGGTATGGCTACACCTTC	CASIRQGRYGYTF
TRBV13	TRBJ1-1	-	TRBD1	TGTGCCAGCAGCCCCACACAGGGGCCCTCGATCACTGAAGCTTTCTTT	CASSPTQGPSITEAFF
TRBV6-5	TRBJ2-1	once	TRBD2	TGTGCCAGCAGAGAGATAGCGGGACGGGACAATGAGCAGTTCTTC	CASREIAGRDNEQFF
TRBV5-1	TRBJ2-7	-	TRBD1	TGCGCCAGCAGCTTGGGGACAGGGGCCACCGAGCAGTACTTC	CASSLGTGATEQYF
TRBV2	TRBJ2-2	-	TRBD1	TGTGCCAGCAGCAACCCGGGACAGGGGACCGGGGAGCTGTTTTTT	CASSNPGQGTGELFF
TRBV30	TRBJ2-3	once	TRBD1	TGTGCCTGGAGTGTACAGGGGACAGATACGCAGTATTTT	CAWSVQGTDTQYF
TRBV7-3	TRBJ1-1	-	TRBD1	TGTGCCAGCAGCCTGACAGGGAGGACTGAAGCTTTCTTT	CASSLTGRTEAFF
TRBV23-1	TRBJ2-5	-	-	TGCGCCAGCAGTCGGCGGATGAGCCAAGAGACCCAGTACTTC	CASSRRMSQETQYF
TRBV7-2	TRBJ2-7	-	TRBD2	TGTGCCAGCAGCTTGAGGACTAGCGGGGCCTACGAGCAGTACTTC	CASSLRTSGAYEQYF
TRBV2	TRBJ2-2	-	TRBD1	TGTGCCAGCACTGTGGAACAGGGGGCCACCGGGGAGCTGTTTTTT	CASTVEQGATGELFF
TRBV9	TRBJ2-2	-	-	TGTGCCAGCAGCGTAGTTGCACAGGGAACCGGGGAGCTGTTTTTT	CASSVVAQGTGELFF
TRBV27	TRBJ2-1	-	-	TGTGCCAGCAGTTCCTTGGCTTTCTATGGGAGGGGGAATGAGCAGTTCTTC	CASSSLAFYGRGNEQFF
TRBV10-3	TRBJ1-1	-	TRBD1	TGTGCCATCAGTGGGTCGGGACAGGGAGTGTCAGCTTTCTTT	CAISGSGQGVSAFF
TRBV7-8	TRBJ1-2	-	-	TGTGCCAGCAGCTCGACAGCGATCAACTATGGCTACACCTTC	CASSSTAINYGYTF
TRBV6-5	TRBJ2-2	-	TRBD1	TGTGCCAGCAGTTCAACCGGGACAGGGGAGGGGGGGGAGCTGTTTTTT	CASSSTGTGEGGELFF
TRBV7-9	TRBJ2-2	-	-	TGTGCCAGCAGCCTAACGAAAACACTAAACACCGGGGAGCTGTTTTTT	CASSLTKTLNTGELFF
TRBV6-1	TRBJ1-4	-	-	TGTGCCAGCAGTGGAGGCGTTTCTAATGAAAAACTGTTTTTT	CASSGGVSNEKLFF
TRBV4-2	TRBJ2-1	-	TRBD2	TGTGCCAGCAGCCAACGTGTACCGGCTGAGGCGGGAGGCGGAAATGAGCAGTTCTTC	CASSQRVPAEAGGGNEQFF
TRBV19	TRBJ2-5	-	TRBD2	TGTGCCAGTAGTAGGGACCCCCGAATAGCGGGTTCCCAAGAGACCCAGTACTTC	CASSRDPRIAGSQETQYF
TRBV28	TRBJ2-7	-	TRBD1	TGTGCCAGCAGTTTAGGCAGGGGGTTCGAGCAGTACTTC	CASSLGRGFEQYF
TRBV30	TRBJ1-6	-	-	TGTGCCTGGAGTGTGGGGCGGCGGGGGGGTAATTCACCCCTCCACTTT	CAWSVGRRGGNSPLHF
TRBV27	TRBJ2-1	few	TRBD2	TGTGCCAGCAGCTCGGGACTAGCGGTAGGTGAGCAGTTCTTC	CASSSGLAVGEQFF
TRBV30	TRBJ2-2	-	-	TGTGCCTGGAGCACAAAAGGACTTACGGACACCGGGGAGCTGTTTTTT	CAWSTKGLTDTGELFF
TRBV6-5	TRBJ2-5	-	-	TGTGCCAGCGCGGAACGGGGAGCAAAAGAGACCCAGTACTTC	CASAERGAKETQYF
TRBV6-6	TRBJ2-7	-	TRBD2	TGTGCCAGCAGGGGACTAGCGGGAAAGGGCGAGCAGTACTTC	CASRGLAGKGEQYF
TRBV10-2	TRBJ1-2	-	TRBD1	TGCGCCAGCAGTGAGTCGGGACAGGGGGGCCACTATGGCTACACCTTC	CASSESGQGGHYGYTF
TRBV19	TRBJ2-1	few	TRBD2	TGTGCCAGTAGTTTCGCTAGCGGGAGGGCCAATGAGCAGTTCTTC	CASSFASGRANEQFF
TRBV27	TRBJ2-7	-	TRBD1	TGTCAACCCGGACAGGGTGGGGACGAGCAGTACTTC	CQPGQGGDEQYF
TRBV4-3	TRBJ1-2	-	-	TGCGCCAGCAGCCAGACGGACAGCACCTATGGCTACACCTTC	CASSQTDSTYGYTF
TRBV15	TRBJ2-1	-	TRBD2	TGTGCCACCAGCGGAACTAGCGGGAGTTCCTACAATGAGCAGTTCTTC	CATSGTSGSSYNEQFF